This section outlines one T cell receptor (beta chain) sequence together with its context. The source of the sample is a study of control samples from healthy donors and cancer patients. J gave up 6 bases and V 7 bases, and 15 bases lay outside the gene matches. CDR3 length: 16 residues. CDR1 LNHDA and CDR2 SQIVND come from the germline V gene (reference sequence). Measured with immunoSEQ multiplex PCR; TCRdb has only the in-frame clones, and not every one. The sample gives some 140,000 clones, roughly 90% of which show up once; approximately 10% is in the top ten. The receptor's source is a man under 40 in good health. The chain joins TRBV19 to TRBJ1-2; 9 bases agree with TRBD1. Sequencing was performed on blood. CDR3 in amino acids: CASTAGQGFAFDGYTF. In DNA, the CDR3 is TGTGCCAGTACCGCAGGACAGGGGTTCGCCTTTGATGGCTACACCTTC.